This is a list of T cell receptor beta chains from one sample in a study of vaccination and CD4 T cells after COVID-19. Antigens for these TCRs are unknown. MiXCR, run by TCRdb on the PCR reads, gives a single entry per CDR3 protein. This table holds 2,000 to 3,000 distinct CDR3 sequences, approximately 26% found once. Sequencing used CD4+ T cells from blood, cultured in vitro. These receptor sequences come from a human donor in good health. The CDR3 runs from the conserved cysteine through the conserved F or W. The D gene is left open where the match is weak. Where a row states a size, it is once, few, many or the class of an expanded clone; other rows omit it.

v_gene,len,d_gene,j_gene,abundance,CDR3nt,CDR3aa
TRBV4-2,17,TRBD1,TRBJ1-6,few,TGTGCCAGCAGCCAAATACAGGGGGGGGGATCTAATTCACCCCTCCACTTT,CASSQIQGGGSNSPLHF
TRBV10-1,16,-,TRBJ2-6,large,TGCGCCAGCAGTGTTGAGCGACGCTCTGGGGCCAACGTCCTGACTTTC,CASSVERRSGANVLTF
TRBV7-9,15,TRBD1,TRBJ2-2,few,TGTGCCAGCAGCGCAGGGACAGGGGGTCCCGGGGAGCTGTTTTTT,CASSAGTGGPGELFF
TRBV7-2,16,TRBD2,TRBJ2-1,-,TGTGCCAGCAGCTTAGGGACTAGCGGAGCATACAATGAGCAGTTCTTC,CASSLGTSGAYNEQFF
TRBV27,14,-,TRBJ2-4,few,TGTGCCAGCAGTTTATCGTTGGGGTACGGCATTCAGTACTTC,CASSLSLGYGIQYF
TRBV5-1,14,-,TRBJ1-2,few,TGCGCCAGCAGCTTGGGGGCCCCGAACTATGGCTACACCTTC,CASSLGAPNYGYTF
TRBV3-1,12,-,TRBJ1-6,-,TGTGCCAGCAGCCAAACGGGCTCACCCCTCCACTTT,CASSQTGSPLHF
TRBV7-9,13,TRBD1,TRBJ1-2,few,TGTGCCAGCAGAGCCGGGACAGGGGTAGGCTACACCTTC,CASRAGTGVGYTF
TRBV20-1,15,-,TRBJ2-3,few,TGCAGTGCGCTGCGAGCGGGTACTAGCACAGATACGCAGTATTTT,CSALRAGTSTDTQYF
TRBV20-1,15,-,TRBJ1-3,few,TGCAGTGCTAGAGGAGATGGACAGACTGGAAACACCATATATTTT,CSARGDGQTGNTIYF
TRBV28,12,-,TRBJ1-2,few,TGTGCCAGCAGCCCACAGGTCTATGGCTACACCTTC,CASSPQVYGYTF
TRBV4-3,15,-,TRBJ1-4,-,TGCGCCAGCAGCCAAGATCGTAGGGGGGGTGAAAAACTGTTTTTT,CASSQDRRGGEKLFF
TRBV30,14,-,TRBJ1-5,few,TGTGCCTGGAGTGTACCAGGGTGGCATCAGCCCCAGCATTTT,CAWSVPGWHQPQHF
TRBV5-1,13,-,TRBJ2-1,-,TGCGCCAGCAGCTTGTTCACGAACAATGAGCAGTTCTTC,CASSLFTNNEQFF
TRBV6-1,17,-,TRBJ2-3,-,TGTGCCAGCTCGGGGTCGGCGGGGGCCCCCCCCACAGATACGCAGTATTTT,CASSGSAGAPPTDTQYF
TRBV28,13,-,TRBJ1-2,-,TGTGCCAGCAGTCTCGGGGGTGGGGTTGGCTACACCTTC,CASSLGGGVGYTF
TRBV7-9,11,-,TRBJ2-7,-,TGTGCCAGCAGCGAAGGATACGAGCAGTACTTC,CASSEGYEQYF
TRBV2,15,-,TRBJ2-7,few,TGTGCCAGCAGTGAAGATGCGGCAGGGAACTACGAGCAGTACTTC,CASSEDAAGNYEQYF
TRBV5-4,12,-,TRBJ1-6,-,TGTGCCAGCAGCTTGGACAGTTCACCCCTCCACTTT,CASSLDSSPLHF
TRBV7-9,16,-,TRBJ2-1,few,TGTGCCAGCAGCCCCGTAGAATTTAGCTCCTACAATGAGCAGTTCTTC,CASSPVEFSSYNEQFF
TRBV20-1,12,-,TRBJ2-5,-,TGCAGTGCCCCATCGGGCCAAGAGACCCAGTACTTC,CSAPSGQETQYF
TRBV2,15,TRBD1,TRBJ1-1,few,TGTGCCAGCAGTTTACAGGGGGCAGGGAACACTGAAGCTTTCTTT,CASSLQGAGNTEAFF
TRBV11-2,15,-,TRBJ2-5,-,TGTGCCAGCAGCCAAGCCGGGGATTGGTCGGAGACCCAGTACTTC,CASSQAGDWSETQYF
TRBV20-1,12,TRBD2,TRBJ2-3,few,TGCAGTGCTCTAGCGGGGGTGGGTACGCAGTATTTT,CSALAGVGTQYF
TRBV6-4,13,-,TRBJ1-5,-,TGTGCCAGCAGTGACCTTAGTTTCATGGCCCAGCATTTT,CASSDLSFMAQHF
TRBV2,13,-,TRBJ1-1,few,TGTGCCAGCAGTGACGGTCCCGCTGGAAAAGCTTTCTTT,CASSDGPAGKAFF
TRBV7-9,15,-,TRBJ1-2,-,TGTGCCAGCAGCTTAAACAGGAGGTTCAACTATGGCTACACCTTC,CASSLNRRFNYGYTF
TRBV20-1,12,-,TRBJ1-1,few,TGCAGTGCCCCCCTTATGAACACTGAAGCTTTCTTT,CSAPLMNTEAFF
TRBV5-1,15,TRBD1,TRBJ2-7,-,TGCGCCAGCAGCCCAGGGACAGGGGAGGGGTACGAGCAGTACTTC,CASSPGTGEGYEQYF
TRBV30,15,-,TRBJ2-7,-,TGTGCCTGGACCAGACCTTCGTATCCTGCCTACGAGCAGTACTTC,CAWTRPSYPAYEQYF
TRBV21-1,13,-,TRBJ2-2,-,TGTGCCAGCTCCACAGGGCTCACCGGGGAGCTGTTTTTT,CASSTGLTGELFF
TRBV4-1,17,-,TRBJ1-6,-,TGCGCCAGCAGCCTCGTCACGGCTCCTCGAGGAATTTCACCCCTCCACTTT,CASSLVTAPRGISPLHF
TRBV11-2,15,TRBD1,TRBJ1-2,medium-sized,TGTGCCAGCAGCTTGGGACAGGGGGCAACTTACGGCTACACCTTC,CASSLGQGATYGYTF
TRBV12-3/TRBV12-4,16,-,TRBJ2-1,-,TGTGCCAGCAGTCTTGGCCCGGGACCCCTCGGGTATGAGCAGTTCTTC,CASSLGPGPLGYEQFF
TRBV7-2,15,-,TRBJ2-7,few,TGTGCCAGCAGCTACGGTAGGGGTAAGACCTACGAGCAGTACTTC,CASSYGRGKTYEQYF
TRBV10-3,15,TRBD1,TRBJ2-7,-,TGTGCCATCAGTGGTAGTGGGACAGTATCCTACGAGCAGTACTTC,CAISGSGTVSYEQYF
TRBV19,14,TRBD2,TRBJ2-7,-,TGTGCCAGTATCGGGGGGGCAGGCGGCCTCGAGCAGTACTTC,CASIGGAGGLEQYF
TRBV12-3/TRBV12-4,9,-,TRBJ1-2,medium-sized,TGTGCCAGCAGCCCCCCGGTCCACTTC,CASSPPVHF
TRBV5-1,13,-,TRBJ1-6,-,TGCGCCAGCAGCATAGGACTGAGTTCACCCCTCCACTTT,CASSIGLSSPLHF
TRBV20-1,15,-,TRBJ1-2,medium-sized,TGCAGTGCTAGAGATGGGACCACGCTCACTTATGGCTACACCTTC,CSARDGTTLTYGYTF
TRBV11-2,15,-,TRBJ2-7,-,TGTGCCAGCAGCCCAAGGTCCAGGAGGACCTACGAGCAGTACTTC,CASSPRSRRTYEQYF
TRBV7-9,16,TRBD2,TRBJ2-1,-,TGTGCCAGCACCTCGGGGGTAGCGGGATTCCCGTATGAGCAGTTCTTC,CASTSGVAGFPYEQFF
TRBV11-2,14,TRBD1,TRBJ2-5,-,TGTGCCAGCAGCTTGTCCACAGGGGGAGAGACCCAGTACTTC,CASSLSTGGETQYF
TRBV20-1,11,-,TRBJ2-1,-,TGCAGTGCTAGTCCCCGAAATGAGCAGTTCTTC,CSASPRNEQFF
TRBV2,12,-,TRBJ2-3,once,TGTGCCAGCAGTGATTGGAGCAGTACGCAGTATTTT,CASSDWSSTQYF
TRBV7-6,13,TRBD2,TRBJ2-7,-,TGTGCCAGCAGCTTTGGGACTAGCGGAGAGCAGTACTTC,CASSFGTSGEQYF
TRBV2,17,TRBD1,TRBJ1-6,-,TGTGCCAGCGAGTTGGGACAGGTGCTACGCTGGGGTTCACCCCTCCACTTT,CASELGQVLRWGSPLHF
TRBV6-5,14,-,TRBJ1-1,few,TGTGCCAGCAGTTACTCAAGGTTCGGGACTGAAGCTTTCTTT,CASSYSRFGTEAFF
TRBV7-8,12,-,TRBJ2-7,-,TGTGCCAGCAGAAATACCCTCTACGAGCAGTACTTC,CASRNTLYEQYF
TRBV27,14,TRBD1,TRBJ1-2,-,TGTGCCAGCAGCCAGGACAGGGGGCGGGGCGGCTACACCTTC,CASSQDRGRGGYTF
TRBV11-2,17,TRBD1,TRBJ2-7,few,TGTGCCAGCAGCTTATACTCCCGGGACAGGGGCCCCTACGAGCAGTACTTC,CASSLYSRDRGPYEQYF
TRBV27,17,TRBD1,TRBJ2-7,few,TGTGCCAGCAGTTTTAGGCCGGGACAGGGGGCCTCCTACGAGCAGTACTTC,CASSFRPGQGASYEQYF
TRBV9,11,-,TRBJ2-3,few,TGTGCCAGCAGCATGGGAGATACGCAGTATTTT,CASSMGDTQYF
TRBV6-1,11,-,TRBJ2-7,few,TGTGCCAGCAGTGAAATTTACGAGCAGTACTTC,CASSEIYEQYF
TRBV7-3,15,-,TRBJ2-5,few,TGTGCCAGTGCCCCCCTAGGGAGCCTCCAAGAGACCCAGTACTTC,CASAPLGSLQETQYF